The 30 T cell receptor beta chains listed next were all sequenced from one sample in a study of cytomegalovirus exposure and HLA in healthy donors. This table comes from immunoSEQ multiplex PCR, and its TCRdb copy is limited to in-frame clones, with some not included. The sample holds about 340,000 clones, roughly 90% seen once. Sequencing was carried out using PBMCs. These receptors originate from a woman under 30 in good health and CMV-seronegative.

The chain joins TRBV7-8 to TRBJ2-7; no firm D call. The CDR3 extends over 12 amino acids. Trimming pared 3 bases from V and 3 bases from J, leaving 6 bases between. Germline V lookup: CDR1 SGHVS, CDR2 FQNEAQ. The CDR3 DNA reads as TGTGCCAGCAGCTTTCGACTCTACGAGCAGTACTTC. It encodes CASSFRLYEQYF.

The V and J genes are TRBV15 and TRBJ1-5, with D possibly TRBD1 on 6 matching bases. The germline CDR1 and CDR2 sequences are LNHNV and YYDKDF (reference sequence). The V end was cut by 9 bases, the J end by 3 bases, with 9 bases between. This CDR3 contains 12 residues. The CDR3 is CATGQPNQPQHF. In DNA, the CDR3 is TGTGCCACTGGACAGCCCAATCAGCCCCAGCATTTT.

The rearrangement uses TRBV2 and TRBJ2-7; 10 bases fit TRBD2. Germline values: CDR1 SNHLY, CDR2 FYNNEI. The length of the CDR3 is 14 residues. V lost 6 bases to trimming and J lost 2 bases; unmatched junction nucleotides: 4. CDR3 amino acids: CASRPGTSAYEQYF. The CDR3 DNA reads as TGTGCCAGCAGGCCCGGGACTAGCGCCTACGAGCAGTACTTC.

The chain carries TRBV29-1 and TRBJ1-2; 11 positions agree with TRBD1. Per germline, CDR1 SQVTM and CDR2 ANQGSEA. V trimming: 5 bases; J trimming: 7 bases; junction bases outside the gene matches: 9. The CDR3 covers 14 residues. The CDR3 region is CSVLRGQGAGGYTF. In DNA, the CDR3 is TGCAGCGTTCTCCGTGGACAGGGGGCAGGTGGCTACACCTTC.

In its sample, this clone was seen a few times. J is TRBJ2-2 and V is TRBV7-7; 8 bases are a match to TRBD2. The germline gives CDR1 SSHAT, CDR2 FNYEAQ (reference sequence). V was clipped by 5 bases and J by 4 bases; unmatched bases: 3. The CDR3 covers 14 residues. The CDR3 DNA follows: TGTGCCAGCAGCCAGCGGGAGAGCACCGGGGAGCTGTTTTTT. Protein product: CASSQRESTGELFF.

The chain is built from TRBV29-1 and TRBJ2-3; D may be TRBD2 (5 bases). This CDR3 contains 15 residues. In germline, CDR1 is SQVTM, CDR2 ANQGSEA. V shed 7 bases and J shed 5 bases, with 22 bases lying between them. The chain's CDR3 is CSAEALLAPRDTQYF. The CDR3 DNA reads as TGCAGCGCAGAAGCCTTGCTAGCCCCTAGAGATACGCAGTATTTT.

J is TRBJ1-1 and V is TRBV19, with a possible D match to TRBD1 (5 bases). This CDR3 has 14 residues. V was shortened by 4 bases and J by 3 bases, with 12 bases between the two germline ends. Germline assignment: CDR1 LNHDA and CDR2 SQIVND (reference sequence). The CDR3 sequence: CASSTGGGYTEAFF. Here the CDR3 DNA reads TGTGCCAGTAGTACGGGCGGGGGGTACACTGAAGCTTTCTTT.

The genes are TRBV5-3 and TRBJ1-5, with TRBD1 matching 9 bases. TRBV5-3 is noted as an ORF with a role that remains uncertain. V lost 2 bases, J lost 5 bases, and 2 bases stayed unmatched. CDR3 size: 14 residues. Written as DNA, the CDR3 is TGTGCCAGAAGCTTCGACAGGGGGGATCAGCCCCAGCATTTT. Translating it yields CARSFDRGDQPQHF.

The chain carries TRBV6-5 and TRBJ2-2; 9 nucleotides align to TRBD1. V shed 10 bases, J shed 1 base, and the junction held 4 bases outside the gene matches. Germline V gene data show CDR1 as MNHEY and CDR2 as SVGAGI. The CDR3 has 14 amino acids. The CDR3: CATSDRGNTGELFF. The CDR3 DNA follows: TGTGCCACCTCGGACAGGGGGAACACCGGGGAGCTGTTTTTT.

This clone was observed a few times. The CDR3 region is CASSPTTSSRPKLFF. CDR3 coding DNA: TGTGCCAGCAGTCCTACGACCTCGTCGAGGCCCAAACTGTTTTTT. The rearrangement joins TRBV27 to TRBJ1-4; D unresolved. Trimming removed 5 bases at V and 11 bases at J, with 21 bases between. CDR3 length: 15 amino acids. Germline V gene sequence: CDR1 MNHEY, CDR2 SMNVEV (reference sequence).

The chain joins TRBV18 to TRBJ2-7; maybe TRBD1 (5 bases). Trimming took off 1 base at V and 0 bases at J, with 10 bases between the two ends. There are 15 residues in the CDR3. Germline CDR1 and CDR2: KGHSH and LQKENI. The CDR3 bases are TGTGCCAGCTCACCACAGACAGCTTACTCCTACGAGCAGTACTTC. Amino acid sequence: CASSPQTAYSYEQYF. The variable domain in full, with the rest retrieved from reference TRBV18 and TRBJ2-7, is NAGVMQNPRHLVRRRGQEARLRCSPMKGHSHVYWYRQLPEEGLKFMVYLQKENIIDESGMPKERFSAEFPKEGPSILRIQQVVRGDSAAYFCASSPQTAYSYEQYFGPGTRLTVT.

The genes are TRBV6-5 and TRBJ1-3; D possibly corresponds to TRBD1 (6 bases). The V end was cut by 0 bases, the J end by 1 base, with 7 bases between. In germline, CDR1 is MNHEY, CDR2 SVGAGI. The CDR3 totals 15 residues. The CDR3 nucleotides read TGTGCCAGCAGTTACTCGGGGGCTTCTGGAAACACCATATATTTT. It codes for CASSYSGASGNTIYF.

A few counts support this clone. V gene TRBV4-1 combines with J gene TRBJ2-7; 16 bases line up with TRBD2. Germline-derived CDR1 and CDR2 are MGHRA and YSYEKL. V dropped 2 bases and J dropped 5; count of bases not matched to a gene: 3. This CDR3 has 16 residues. The DNA for the CDR3 is TGCGCCAGCAGCCAACGAGGGACTAGCGGGAGGGACGAGCAGTACTTC. This encodes CASSQRGTSGRDEQYF.

This rearrangement joins TRBV19 to TRBJ2-2; D is perhaps TRBD2 (6 bases). The CDR3 consists of 14 residues. In germline, CDR1 is LNHDA, CDR2 SQIVND (reference sequence). V was trimmed by 3 bases and J by 6 bases, leaving 11 bases between them. CDR3 region: CASSIGGTAGELFF. The CDR3 DNA reads TGTGCCAGTAGTATCGGCGGGACGGCCGGGGAGCTGTTTTTT.

Worth noting for this clone: Within the sample, other DNA sequences also encode this same CDR3. This chain links TRBV6-5 with TRBJ1-1; TRBD1 matches at 7 bases. Germline CDR1 reads MNHEY; CDR2 reads SVGAGI. V shed 6 bases and J 1 base; nucleotides not matched to a gene: 5. The CDR3 is made up of 14 amino acids. The CDR3 spells CASSPRTGNTEAFF. CDR3 DNA sequence: TGTGCCAGCAGCCCCCGGACAGGGAACACTGAAGCTTTCTTT.

CDR3 amino acids: CASSLPGQDYGYTF. DNA for the CDR3: TGTGCCAGCAGTTTACCTGGACAGGACTATGGCTACACCTTC. The genes are TRBV28 and TRBJ1-2; 7 bases are a match to TRBD1. The germline V gene encodes CDR1 MDHEN and CDR2 SYDVKM. V was clipped by 2 bases and J by 3 bases; unmatched bases: 3. The CDR3 is 14 amino acids.

The chain is built from TRBV9 and TRBJ2-1, with 7 positions matching TRBD2. Trimming cost V 7 bases and J 2 bases; bases outside gene matches: 9. The CDR3 has 15 residues. Per the germline V gene, CDR1 is SGDLS and CDR2 is YYNGEE. CDR3 protein: CASRPSGNAYNEQFF. As DNA, the CDR3 is TGTGCCAGCCGTCCTAGCGGTAACGCCTACAATGAGCAGTTCTTC. Combining the CDR3 with reference TRBV9 and TRBJ2-1 gives the whole variable domain DSGVTQTPKHLITATGQRVTLRCSPRSGDLSVYWYQQSLDQGLQFLIQYYNGEERAKGNILERFSAQQFPDLHSELNLSSLELGDSALYFCASRPSGNAYNEQFFGPGTRLTVL.

V and J are TRBV2 and TRBJ1-5, with D hard to call. Deletions cut 6 bases from V and 7 bases from J, with 16 bases between. Germline CDR1 SNHLY, CDR2 FYNNEI. This CDR3 has 14 residues. CDR3 residues: CASRGGSGGQPQHF. The CDR3 DNA sequence: TGTGCCAGCAGGGGAGGGTCGGGCGGCCAGCCCCAGCATTTT.

The chain links TRBV6-5 to TRBJ2-2; 14 nucleotides agree with TRBD2. The V and J ends lost 3 bases and 8 bases, in that order; junction bases with no gene match: 2. The CDR3 totals 15 residues. CDR1 is MNHEY and CDR2 is SVGAGI in the germline V gene. CDR3 coding DNA: TGTGCCAGCAGTTATGGGACTAGCGGGAGTGGGGAGCTGTTTTTT. It yields the protein CASSYGTSGSGELFF.

The gene calls are TRBV19 and TRBJ1-5, with TRBD1 matching 7 bases. Germline lookup yields CDR1 LNHDA and CDR2 SQIVND (reference sequence). There are 17 residues in the CDR3. The ends lost 9 bases at V and 0 bases at J; junction bases unmatched: 14. CDR3 sequence: CASDKGQTPYSNQPQHF. CDR3 coding DNA: TGTGCCAGCGATAAGGGACAGACACCTTATAGCAATCAGCCCCAGCATTTT.

Concerning this clone itself: This CDR3 is also generated by other DNA sequences in the sample. V is TRBV7-2 and J is TRBJ2-7; D gene ambiguous. V lost 4 bases and J lost 0, with 4 bases in between. The length of the CDR3 is 12 residues. CDR1 SGHTA and CDR2 FQGNSA come from the germline V gene. The CDR3 DNA follows: TGTGCCAGCAGCTCCAGCTCCTACGAGCAGTACTTC. Protein: CASSSSSYEQYF.

This chain uses TRBV4-3 with TRBJ2-1; 10 nucleotides agree with TRBD2. V lost 3 bases, J lost 5 bases, and 7 bases stayed unmatched. Germline V lookup: CDR1 LGHNA, CDR2 YSLEER. CDR3 size: 16 residues. The CDR3 reads CASSHPAGGPDNEQFF. The CDR3 nucleotides are TGCGCCAGCAGCCACCCAGCGGGAGGGCCTGACAATGAGCAGTTCTTC.

The genes are TRBV7-3 and TRBJ2-2, with TRBD2 matching over 14 bases. The CDR3 consists of 16 residues. V gave up 4 bases and J gave up 8 bases; unmatched junction bases: 6. Germline CDR1 reads SGHTA; CDR2 reads FQGTGA. DNA of the CDR3: TGTGCCAGCAGCTCCCCGGGACTAGCGGGAGCTGGGGAGCTGTTTTTT. Protein product: CASSSPGLAGAGELFF.

The V call is TRBV18, the J call TRBJ1-2, with TRBD1 matching 7 bases. Germline lookup yields CDR1 KGHSH and CDR2 LQKENI. Germline trimming cut 2 bases from V and 10 bases from J; bases unmatched to any gene: 7. This CDR3 has 13 amino acids. The CDR3 spells CASSPGTAGDYTF. DNA of the CDR3: TGTGCCAGCTCACCAGGGACAGCGGGTGACTACACCTTC. Complete variable domain (other parts from reference TRBV18 and TRBJ1-2): NAGVMQNPRHLVRRRGQEARLRCSPMKGHSHVYWYRQLPEEGLKFMVYLQKENIIDESGMPKERFSAEFPKEGPSILRIQQVVRGDSAAYFCASSPGTAGDYTFGSGTRLTVV.

DNA for the CDR3: TGTGCCAGCAGAGCGGGAGAGAACAATGAGCAGTTCTTC. This gives the protein CASRAGENNEQFF. The chain couples TRBV2 to TRBJ2-1; TRBD2 aligns across 8 bases. Germline V gene data show CDR1 as SNHLY and CDR2 as FYNNEI. The V segment lost 6 bases and the J segment 5 bases; nucleotides outside the gene matches: 3. The CDR3 consists of 13 residues.

This rearrangement joins TRBV27 to TRBJ1-2; unclear D gene. The CDR3 covers 14 residues. Trimming cost V 6 bases and J 3 bases, with 14 bases left between them. Germline V gene sequence: CDR1 MNHEY, CDR2 SMNVEV (reference sequence). The CDR3 nucleotides are TGTGCCAGCAGATCTTCTTGGGCTGACTATGGCTACACCTTC. Amino acid sequence: CASRSSWADYGYTF.

The chain joins TRBV2 to TRBJ2-5, with 9 bases aligning to TRBD1. The CDR3 runs to 17 residues. CDR1 SNHLY and CDR2 FYNNEI come from the germline V gene. In DNA, the CDR3 is TGTGTTTGTCCCACCGGGACAGGGATTCTCGGGGGAGAGACCCAGTACTTC. This gives the protein CVCPTGTGILGGETQYF.

The rearrangement uses TRBV2 and TRBJ1-1, with a weak D call TRBD1 (6 bases). From germline, CDR1 is SNHLY and CDR2 FYNNEI. Trimming left V 1 base short and J 7 bases short, with 19 bases between. CDR3 size: 16 residues. The CDR3 reads CASSEVLGGERGEAFF. The CDR3 DNA sequence: TGTGCCAGCAGTGAAGTATTAGGGGGGGAAAGAGGTGAAGCTTTCTTT.

In DNA form, the CDR3 reads TGTGCCAGCAGCCGTTCGACGGGGGGTTCTGAAGCTTTCTTT. It specifies CASSRSTGGSEAFF. This sequence joins TRBV11-3 and TRBJ1-1; the D gene is possibly TRBD1 (5 bases). Trimming cost V 5 bases and J 6 bases, with 16 bases left between them. This CDR3 contains 14 residues. Looked up from germline, CDR1 is SGHNT and CDR2 is YENEEA.

This clone was counted ten times or more. The gene calls are TRBV7-9 and TRBJ2-7; the D gene is possibly TRBD1 (6 bases). CDR1 SEHNR and CDR2 FQNEAQ come from the germline V gene (reference sequence). The CDR3 has 12 amino acids. Trimming shortened V by 5 bases and J by 2 bases, and 7 bases separated the two germline ends. For the CDR3, the DNA is TGTGCCAGCAGCCGGACAGCCTACGAGCAGTACTTC. It specifies CASSRTAYEQYF.